The text below deals with one TCR beta chain. Its antigen target is currently unknown. One base away there is no much larger clone; base qualities are not given. The same CDR3 also results from other DNA sequences found in this sample. Whole blood was collected in K2EDTA tubes by collaborating institutions according to the institutions' own protocols. For TCRbeta analysis, collaborators shipped samples in one of three forms: frozen whole blood, isolated PBMCs, or DNA extracted from either of those sample types. TCRbeta CDR3 regions were amplified from genomic DNA by means of the immunoSEQ Assay, a bias-controlled multiplex PCR. On the authors' methods: Within the assay, amplification of reference gene primers was used to estimate how many nucleated cells each sample contained. To quantify the absolute abundance of each unique TCRbeta CDR3 rearrangement, sequence reads were collapsed and filtered. For each sample, productive Simpson clonality was calculated as the square root of Simpson's diversity index across productive rearrangements. In TCRdb, the immuneACCESS table is reduced to in-frame sequences with V and J assigned. These tables do not hold every clone; where another copy was compared, an unresolved V gene accounts for under half, and the others remain unexplained. Clone size and the V and J calls come from that table; the DNA yielded D and trimming. The sample table records fewer than 70,000 clones; about 79% of these occur just once. Approximately 5.6% of the sample belongs to the ten largest clones.

Trimming leaves V shorter by 0 bases and J shorter by 2 bases, with the junction holding 6 bases beyond the gene matches. Spanning cysteine to phenylalanine, the CDR3 consists of 17 amino acids. Only the CDR3 DNA stays, 51 bases, in frame from base 1. The germline V gene gives CDR1 as KGHSH and CDR2 as LQKENI. The source of the sample is a study of blood T cell repertoires in COVID-19 (dated by TCRdb to the early 2020s). General notes on the study: Samples covering the acute and convalescent phases of COVID-19 were provided by collaborators in the United States, Italy and Spain. The prospective study material was composed of cDNA or gDNA derived from T cells, B-cell-depleted T cells, or PBMCs. Subjects who had been exposed to COVID-19, were actively infected with it, or had recovered from it provided the deeply sampled blood TCRbeta repertoires that made up the dataset. The repertoires were made available in a free public database intended to serve as a resource for research on the immune response to SARS-CoV-2. The samples were drawn from two sources: the first 160 participants of the ongoing ImmuneRACE study, and about 1,300 subjects contributed by 6 global collaborators. A de-identified subject ID, COVID-19 status, age in years and sex were almost always included in the sample metadata. Where available, HLA class I and class II types were taken from metadata supplied by the sample provider and were not determined by assay-based typing. On the study overall, not on this receptor specifically: The quantity of clinical and demographic metadata differed by source and by participant and was supplied without curation.

The sample consisted of peripheral blood. The sequence was collected from a woman aged 60-75 years with acute or convalescent COVID-19. The chain is assembled from TRBV18 and TRBJ2-3, with 9 bases in between that match TRBD2. In nucleotides, the sequence is TGTGCCAGCTCACCACCTGGTAGCGGGGGATCCACAGATACGCAGTATTTT. It encodes CASSPPGSGGSTDTQYF.